This section outlines one T cell receptor (beta chain) sequence together with its context. This entry comes from a study of blood T cell repertoires in COVID-19. The table came from immunoSEQ multiplex PCR; TCRdb's copy has only in-frame clones and leaves some out. The sample consists of 20,000 to 25,000 clones, over 75% of them appearing once. Trimming removed 8 bases from V and 4 bases from J, with 14 bases in between. The germline V gene encodes CDR1 SNHLY and CDR2 FYNNEI. This CDR3 has 13 residues. The source is a human donor in a cohort sampled during active COVID-19. The donor label of this sample is uncertain. The gene calls are TRBV2 and TRBJ2-5, with D perhaps TRBD2 (6 bases). The material sequenced was peripheral blood. CDR3 sequence (DNA): TGTGCCAGCGAGGCGGGACGGTCAGAGACCCAGTACTTC. This sequence encodes CASEAGRSETQYF. Full variable domain (outside the CDR3, taken from reference TRBV2 and TRBJ2-5): EPEVTQTPSHQVTQMGQEVILRCVPISNHLYFYWYRQILGQKVEFLVSFYNNEISEKSEIFDDQFSVERPDGSNFTLKIRSTKLEDSAMYFCASEAGRSETQYFGPGTRLLVL.